The source of this TCR beta chain is a study of regulatory T cells in long-lasting Graves disease. In germline, CDR1 is DFQATT, CDR2 SNEGSKA (reference sequence). The CDR3 totals 11 residues. Trimming shortened V by 7 bases and J by 3 bases, and 7 bases separated the two germline ends. The time point denotes: newly diagnosed GD, antithyroid drugs for less than 3 months. After RNA was extracted from PBMCs, the TCR library was made from it. With iRepertoire HTBI primers and Arm-PCR of CDR3 regions, TCR beta libraries were built. TCRdb redid the calling of the multiplex PCR reads with MiXCR, one entry per CDR3 protein. The table records over 200,000 distinct CDR3 sequences, around a sixth of them present only once. This clonotype appeared many times. These same records also appear under a second study, on T cells in Graves' hyperthyroidism and ophthalmopathy. That publication notes: Newly diagnosed hyperthyroidism, duration under 2 months, in patients aged 18 to 65.

The chain uses TRBV20-1 and TRBJ2-1, with D possibly matching TRBD1 (6 bases). This specimen was peripheral blood mononuclear cells (PBMCs), taken at new diagnosis, from a patient treated with antithyroid drugs. The TCR was taken from a woman aged 30 to 39 with Graves disease. CDR3 DNA: TGCAGTGGGACAGACTACAATGAGCAGTTCTTC. Its protein is CSGTDYNEQFF.